This T cell receptor (beta chain) emerged from a study of cytomegalovirus exposure and HLA in healthy donors. As concerns this clone: Its cognate antigen is unknown.

The CDR3 is 14 amino acids. V was trimmed by 6 bases and J by 1 base, leaving 12 bases between them. The germline V gene encodes CDR1 LNHDA and CDR2 SQIVND (reference sequence). Primers: 60 Vbeta forward and 13 Jbeta reverse. Assay used: immunoSEQ multiplex PCR; TCRdb lists only in-frame clones, some missing. In the table there are 20,000 to 25,000 clones, 60% to 80% of which are singletons. Study findings and constraints: CMV serostatus stood as the only immune exposure information on hand. Certain sequence variants were highly shared and formed a cluster, and this cluster was likely a sequencing artifact. Listed as cytomegalovirus-associated were more than 150 TCR beta chains.

The source is a man aged 60 to 75 in good health and CMV-seronegative. The material sequenced was PBMCs. The chain carries TRBV19 and TRBJ2-5, with D perhaps TRBD2 (6 bases). CDR3 in amino acids: CASSTRDFQETQYF. CDR3 nucleotides: TGTGCCAGTAGCACCCGGGACTTCCAAGAGACCCAGTACTTC.